Included here is one T cell receptor (beta chain) sequence, with context. This may come from a read error, since a much larger clone is one base off. This CDR3 comprises 15 residues. Deletions cut 6 bases from V and 4 bases from J, with 17 bases between. The germline V gene has CDR1 LNHDA and CDR2 SQIVND (reference sequence). The data belong to a study of lung T cells in sarcoidosis with Löfgren's syndrome. TCRdb re-derived calls from the reads in MiXCR, one entry per CDR3 protein. The data show tens of thousands of distinct CDR3 sequences, around 20% seen once. Sequencing was done on a sample of CD4+ T cells from PBMCs. This sequence originates from a human donor with sarcoidosis (Löfgren's syndrome or another form), or a control subject (not recorded which). V is TRBV19 and J is TRBJ2-3, with D perhaps assigned TRBD1 or TRBD2 (6 bases each). In DNA form, the CDR3 reads TGTGCCAGTAGAATTGGAGGGGGAAGCGCAGATACGCAGTATTTT. Its translation is CASRIGGGSADTQYF.